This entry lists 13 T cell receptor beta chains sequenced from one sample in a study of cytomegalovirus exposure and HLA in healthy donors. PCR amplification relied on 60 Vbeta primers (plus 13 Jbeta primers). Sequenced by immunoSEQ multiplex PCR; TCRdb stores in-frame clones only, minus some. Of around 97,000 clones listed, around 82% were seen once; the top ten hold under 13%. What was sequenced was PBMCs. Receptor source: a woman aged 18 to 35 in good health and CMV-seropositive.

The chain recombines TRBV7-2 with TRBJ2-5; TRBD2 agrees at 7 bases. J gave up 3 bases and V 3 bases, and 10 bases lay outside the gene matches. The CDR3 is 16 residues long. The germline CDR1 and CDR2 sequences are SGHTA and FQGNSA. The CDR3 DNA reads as TGTGCCAGCAGCTTGGCTCAGCGGGGCTGGAAAGAGACCCAGTACTTC. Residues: CASSLAQRGWKETQYF.

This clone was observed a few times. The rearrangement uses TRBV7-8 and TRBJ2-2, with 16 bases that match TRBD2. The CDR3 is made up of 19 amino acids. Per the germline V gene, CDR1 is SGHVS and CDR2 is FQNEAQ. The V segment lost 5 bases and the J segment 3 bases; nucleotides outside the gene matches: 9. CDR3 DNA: TGTGCCAGCAGCGTCTCGGGACTAGCGGGGGGGCCGCACACCGGGGAGCTGTTTTTT. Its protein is CASSVSGLAGGPHTGELFF. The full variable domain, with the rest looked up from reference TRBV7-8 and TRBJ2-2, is GAGVSQSPRYKVAKRGQDVALRCDPISGHVSLFWYQQALGQGPEFLTYFQNEAQLDKSGLPSDRFFAERPEGSVSTLKIQRTQQEDSAVYLCASSVSGLAGGPHTGELFFGEGSRLTVL.

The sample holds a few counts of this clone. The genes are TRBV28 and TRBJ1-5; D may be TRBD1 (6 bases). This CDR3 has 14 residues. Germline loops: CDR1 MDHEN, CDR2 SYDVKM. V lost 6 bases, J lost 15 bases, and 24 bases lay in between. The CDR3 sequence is CASRDHFASGRGHF. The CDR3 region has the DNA TGTGCCAGCAGAGACCACTTCGCGTCGGGCAGGGGGCATTTT. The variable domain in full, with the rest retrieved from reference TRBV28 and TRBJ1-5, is DVKVTQSSRYLVKRTGEKVFLECVQDMDHENMFWYRQDPGLGLRLIYFSYDVKMKEKGDIPEGYSVSREKKERFSLILESASTNQTSMYLCASRDHFASGRGHFGDGTRLSIL.

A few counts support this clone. The CDR3: CASSLTFRTSSYEQYF. The CDR3 region has the DNA TGTGCCAGCAGTCTCACTTTCAGGACTAGCAGCTACGAGCAGTACTTC. The V call is TRBV6-6, the J call TRBJ2-7; TRBD2 matches at 8 bases. Losses at the gene ends were 5 bases for V and 3 bases for J; bases not matched to a gene: 12. This CDR3 has 16 residues. Germline-derived CDR1 and CDR2 are MNHNY and SVGAGI (reference sequence).

CDR3 nucleotides: TGTGCCAGCAGCACCCCCAGGTGGGCAGGGGGCTCGAACACTGAAGCTTTCTTT. Translation: CASSTPRWAGGSNTEAFF. V and J are TRBV7-2 and TRBJ1-1, with 8 bases lining up with TRBD1. The CDR3 length is 18 residues. The junction had 15 bases not matched to a gene; V was cut back by 5 bases and J by 1 base. Germline lookup yields CDR1 SGHTA and CDR2 FQGNSA.

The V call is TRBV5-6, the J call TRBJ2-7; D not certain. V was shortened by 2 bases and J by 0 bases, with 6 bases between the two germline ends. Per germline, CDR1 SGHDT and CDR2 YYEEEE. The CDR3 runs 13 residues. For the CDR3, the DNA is TGTGCCAGCAGCTTCTACCACTCCTACGAGCAGTACTTC. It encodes CASSFYHSYEQYF.

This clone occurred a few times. The CDR3 DNA reads as TGTGCCAGCAGTTTTGGAAGAGGGGGGAACACTGAAGCTTTCTTT. Protein sequence: CASSFGRGGNTEAFF. The rearrangement links TRBV27 to TRBJ1-1, with D possibly matching TRBD1 (6 bases). The CDR3 extends over 15 amino acids. Per germline, CDR1 MNHEY and CDR2 SMNVEV (reference sequence). The V gene lost 3 bases and the J gene lost 1 base, with 12 bases spanning the gap.

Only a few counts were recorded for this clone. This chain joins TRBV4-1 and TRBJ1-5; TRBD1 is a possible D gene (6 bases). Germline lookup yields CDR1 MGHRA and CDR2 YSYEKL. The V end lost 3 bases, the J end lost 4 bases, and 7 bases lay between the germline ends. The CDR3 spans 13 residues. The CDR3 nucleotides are TGCGCCAGCAGCCATGACAGGAATCAGCCCCAGCATTTT. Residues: CASSHDRNQPQHF.

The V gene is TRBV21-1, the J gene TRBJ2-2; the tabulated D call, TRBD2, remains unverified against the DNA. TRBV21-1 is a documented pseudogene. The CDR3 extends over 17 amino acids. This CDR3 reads CASSKREHFPSTGELFF. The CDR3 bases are TGTGCCAGCAGCAAAAGGGAGCACTTCCCATCCACCGGGGAGCTGTTTTTT.

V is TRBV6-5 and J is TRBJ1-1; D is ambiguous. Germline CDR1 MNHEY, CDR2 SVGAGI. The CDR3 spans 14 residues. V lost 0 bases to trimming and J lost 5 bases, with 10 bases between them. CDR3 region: CASSYSISTTEAFF. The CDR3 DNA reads TGTGCCAGCAGTTACTCGATCTCGACAACTGAAGCTTTCTTT.

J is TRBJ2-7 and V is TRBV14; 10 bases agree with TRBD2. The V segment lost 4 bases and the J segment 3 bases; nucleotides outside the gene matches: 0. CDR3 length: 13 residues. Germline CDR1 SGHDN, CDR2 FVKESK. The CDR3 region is CASSLAGGYEQYF. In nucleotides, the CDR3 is TGTGCCAGCAGCCTAGCGGGAGGCTACGAGCAGTACTTC.

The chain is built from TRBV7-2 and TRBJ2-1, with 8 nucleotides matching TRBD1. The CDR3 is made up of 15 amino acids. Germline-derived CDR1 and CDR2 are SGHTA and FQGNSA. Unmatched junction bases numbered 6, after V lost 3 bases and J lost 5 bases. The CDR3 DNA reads TGTGCCAGCAGCTTCGACAGGGGCACACACAATGAGCAGTTCTTC. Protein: CASSFDRGTHNEQFF.

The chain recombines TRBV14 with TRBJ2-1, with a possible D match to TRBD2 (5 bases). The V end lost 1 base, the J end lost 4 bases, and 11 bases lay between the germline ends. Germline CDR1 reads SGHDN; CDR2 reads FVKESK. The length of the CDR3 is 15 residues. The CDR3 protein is CASSQGASGYNEQFF. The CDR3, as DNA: TGTGCCAGCAGCCAAGGAGCGTCGGGATACAATGAGCAGTTCTTC.